One sample yielded the 26 T cell receptor beta chains listed below, sequenced in a study of blood T cell repertoires in COVID-19. Clones were sequenced by immunoSEQ multiplex PCR, and TCRdb holds only the in-frame ones, with some missing. The sample contains some 200,000 clones, just over 85% of which appear only once. Sequenced material: PBMCs or T cells enriched from blood (not recorded which). These TCRs come from a woman in her 40s with acute COVID-19.

This clone was seen a handful of times. The rearrangement uses TRBV9 and TRBJ1-3; 11 bases map to TRBD1. Trimming removed 3 bases from V and 0 bases from J; junction bases left unmatched: 2. CDR3 size: 16 residues. Germline V gene lookup returns CDR1 SGDLS and CDR2 YYNGEE. The CDR3 protein is CASSGGTGGSGNTIYF. In DNA form, the CDR3 reads TGTGCCAGCAGCGGGGGGACAGGGGGCTCTGGAAACACCATATATTTT.

The chain couples TRBV5-4 to TRBJ1-2; unclear D gene. CDR3 length: 14 residues. Trimming took 4 bases from V and 1 from J, leaving 11 bases between them. From germline, CDR1 is SGHNT and CDR2 YYREEE (reference sequence). CDR3 in DNA: TGTGCCAGCAGCCCTGCGCAGGTTAACTATGGCTACACCTTC. Its protein product is CASSPAQVNYGYTF. Combining the CDR3 with reference TRBV5-4 and TRBJ1-2 gives the whole variable domain ETGVTQSPTHLIKTRGQQVTLRCSSQSGHNTVSWYQQALGQGPQFIFQYYREEENGRGNFPPRFSGLQFPNYSSELNVNALELDDSALYLCASSPAQVNYGYTFGSGTRLTVV.

The V call is TRBV3-1 (or the pseudogene TRBV3-2), the J call TRBJ1-2; 10 bases fit TRBD1. Germline V gene sequence: CDR1 LGHDT, CDR2 YNNKEL (reference sequence). This CDR3 has 14 amino acids. The V segment lost 4 bases and the J segment 10 bases; nucleotides outside the gene matches: 9. In DNA, the CDR3 is TGTGCCAGCAGCCCATTGGACAGGGGGAATGTCTACACCTTC. It is translated as CASSPLDRGNVYTF.

The table lists this clone with a count of one. The rearrangement uses TRBV7-9 and TRBJ2-2; D call uncertain. V was cut by 1 base and J by 1 base, with 13 bases left in between. Germline loops: CDR1 SEHNR, CDR2 FQNEAQ (reference sequence). The CDR3 length is 17 residues. CDR3 nucleotides: TGTGCCAGCAGCTTAGTTGAGCGACGGCTGAACACCGGGGAGCTGTTTTTT. It encodes CASSLVERRLNTGELFF.

Regarding this clone: Germline is not matched at one junction end, which may reflect a read error. The CDR3 DNA is TGTGCCAGTAGTATAGCTCGGACTCTTAACCATGGCTACACCTTC. This codes for CASSIARTLNHGYTF. The rearrangement links TRBV19 to TRBJ1-2; no clear D gene. The germline gives CDR1 LNHDA, CDR2 SQIVND (reference sequence). CDR3 length: 15 residues. Complete variable domain (other parts from reference TRBV19 and TRBJ1-2): DGGITQSPKYLFRKEGQNVTLSCEQNLNHDAMYWYRQDPGQGLRLIYYSQIVNDFQKGDIAEGYSVSREKKESFPLTVTSAQKNPTAFYLCASSIARTLNHGYTFGSGTRLTVV.

The chain recombines TRBV9 with TRBJ2-1, with 15 bases fitting TRBD2. This CDR3 is 16 amino acids long. The J segment lost 8 bases and the V segment lost 4 bases, leaving 7 bases of the junction unmatched. Germline assignment: CDR1 SGDLS and CDR2 YYNGEE. The CDR3 bases are TGTGCCAGCAGCCAGGGACTAGCGGGGGGTGTGGATGAGCAGTTCTTC. This sequence encodes CASSQGLAGGVDEQFF.

This chain joins TRBV4-3 and TRBJ1-1; D is possibly TRBD1 (5 bases). This CDR3 is 14 amino acids long. CDR1 LGHNA and CDR2 YSLEER come from the germline V gene. With 5 bases removed from V and 1 base from J, the gap between germline ends came to 11 bases. The CDR3 spells CASSTRQQNTEAFF. The CDR3 nucleotides read TGCGCCAGCAGCACCCGACAGCAGAACACTGAAGCTTTCTTT.

The chain is built from TRBV5-8 and TRBJ1-3; D is perhaps TRBD1 (5 bases). Trimming shortened V by 0 bases and J by 3 bases, and 10 bases separated the two germline ends. The CDR3 sequence is 15 residues long. From germline, CDR1 is SGHTS and CDR2 YDEGEE. The CDR3 protein is CASSLARVGGNTIYF. CDR3 bases: TGTGCCAGCAGCTTGGCCAGGGTCGGTGGAAACACCATATATTTT.

This sequence joins TRBV11-2 and TRBJ2-7, with D hard to call. Between the trimmed V and J ends, which lost 3 bases and 2 bases, there was a span of 8 bases. Germline CDR1 reads SGHAT; CDR2 reads FQNNGV. This CDR3 is 13 amino acids long. CDR3 in amino acids: CASSFSNTYEQYF. DNA of the CDR3: TGTGCCAGCAGCTTCTCCAACACCTACGAGCAGTACTTC. The full variable domain, with the rest looked up from reference TRBV11-2 and TRBJ2-7, is EAGVAQSPRYKIIEKRQSVAFWCNPISGHATLYWYQQILGQGPKLLIQFQNNGVVDDSQLPKDRFSAERLKGVDSTLKIQPAKLEDSAVYLCASSFSNTYEQYFGPGTRLTVT.

The rearrangement links TRBV18 to TRBJ1-5; 11 bases map to TRBD1. This CDR3 has 15 amino acids. Germline CDR1 is KGHSH and CDR2 is LQKENI. V trimming: 6 bases; J trimming: 6 bases; junction bases outside the gene matches: 7. This CDR3 is CASSPGQGAVQPQHF. CDR3 nucleotides: TGTGCCAGCTCTCCTGGACAGGGGGCAGTTCAGCCCCAGCATTTT. The complete variable domain, with remaining parts taken from reference TRBV18 and TRBJ1-5, reads NAGVMQNPRHLVRRRGQEARLRCSPMKGHSHVYWYRQLPEEGLKFMVYLQKENIIDESGMPKERFSAEFPKEGPSILRIQQVVRGDSAAYFCASSPGQGAVQPQHFGDGTRLSIL.

This chain uses TRBV25-1 with TRBJ1-5; D call uncertain. Trimming took off 5 bases at V and 4 bases at J, with 12 bases between the two ends. This CDR3 is 14 amino acids long. The germline V gene has CDR1 MGHDK and CDR2 SYGVNS. CDR3 DNA: TGTGCCAGCAGTCAGGCAGGCTTTAATCAGCCCCAGCATTTT. Amino acids: CASSQAGFNQPQHF. The full variable domain, completed using reference TRBV25-1 and TRBJ1-5, is EADIYQTPRYLVIGTGKKITLECSQTMGHDKMYWYQQDPGMELHLIHYSYGVNSTEKGDLSSESTVSRIRTEHFPLTLESARPSHTSQYLCASSQAGFNQPQHFGDGTRLSIL.

The V call is TRBV6-5, the J call TRBJ1-5, with 9 positions matching TRBD1. This CDR3 comprises 14 residues. CDR1 is MNHEY and CDR2 is SVGAGI in the germline V gene. V shed 9 bases, J shed 7 bases, and the junction held 10 bases outside the gene matches. As DNA, the CDR3 is TGTGCCAGTACCACACAGGGGGCTCGGCAGCCCCAGCATTTT. Residues: CASTTQGARQPQHF.

CDR3 sequence reads: CASRLLGDNEQFF. The CDR3 bases are TGTGCCAGCAGATTATTAGGGGACAATGAGCAGTTCTTC. The gene calls are TRBV7-2 and TRBJ2-1; tentatively, D is TRBD1 (5 bases). Germline CDR1 SGHTA, CDR2 FQGNSA. Trimming pared 6 bases from V and 5 bases from J, leaving 11 bases between. This CDR3 has 13 residues.

The chain has TRBV30 and TRBJ1-1, with TRBD1 as a possible D gene (5 bases). From germline, CDR1 is GTSNPN and CDR2 SVGIG (reference sequence). Trimming pared 0 bases from V and 4 bases from J, leaving 12 bases between. The CDR3 sequence is 14 residues long. Here the CDR3 DNA reads TGTGCCTGGAGTGTTGGGGGGGGGACCACTGAAGCTTTCTTT. Translating it yields CAWSVGGGTTEAFF.

V and J are TRBV19 and TRBJ1-1; possible D gene TRBD1, 5 bases. This CDR3 is 13 amino acids long. The germline V and J ends were trimmed by 9 bases and 0 bases, with 11 bases remaining between them. Germline lookup yields CDR1 LNHDA and CDR2 SQIVND (reference sequence). CDR3 sequence (DNA): TGTGCCAGCATTACCAGGGTGAACACTGAAGCTTTCTTT. Encoded protein: CASITRVNTEAFF.

V gene TRBV2 combines with J gene TRBJ2-5, with TRBD1 identical over 10 bases. J gave up 2 bases and V 7 bases, and 4 bases lay outside the gene matches. Germline-derived CDR1 and CDR2 are SNHLY and FYNNEI. The CDR3 has 14 amino acids. DNA for the CDR3: TGTGCCAGCATTGGGGACAGGGGACAAGAGACCCAGTACTTC. Encoded protein: CASIGDRGQETQYF.

The chain couples TRBV5-1 to TRBJ1-6; D gene uncertain. This CDR3 is built from 17 residues. Germline CDR1 is SGHRS and CDR2 is YFSETQ. Trimming stripped 0 bases from V and 0 bases from J, with 10 bases between. CDR3: CASSLGTLSSYNSPLHF. The CDR3 coding sequence is TGCGCCAGCAGCTTGGGGACTCTGAGCTCCTATAATTCACCCCTCCACTTT.

The V gene is TRBV7-8, the J gene TRBJ1-1, with 11 bases matching TRBD1. This CDR3 has 15 amino acids. The germline V gene encodes CDR1 SGHVS and CDR2 FQNEAQ. J lost 8 bases, V lost 3 bases, and 8 bases had no gene match. The CDR3 nucleotides are TGTGCCAGCAGCTTCGGGACAGGGGGAAAATTGGAAGCTTTCTTT. Its protein product is CASSFGTGGKLEAFF.

The rearrangement joins TRBV5-4 to TRBJ1-1; 7 bases line up with TRBD1. The trim removed 0 bases at V and 5 bases at J, leaving 4 bases unmatched. Germline V CDR1 and CDR2: SGHNT, YYREEE (reference sequence). The CDR3 is made up of 14 amino acids. The CDR3 nucleotides are TGTGCCAGCAGCTTGGAGGGGGCTAGAACTGAAGCTTTCTTT. This gives the protein CASSLEGARTEAFF.

V usage is TRBV7-2 and J usage is TRBJ2-3, with TRBD2 identical over 14 bases. Germline trimming cut 5 bases from V and 7 bases from J; bases unmatched to any gene: 5. Per the germline V gene, CDR1 is SGHTA and CDR2 is FQGNSA. CDR3 size: 15 residues. DNA for the CDR3: TGTGCCAGCAGCCAGACTAGCGGGGGGGCAAATACGCAGTATTTT. This encodes CASSQTSGGANTQYF.

This chain connects TRBV7-2 to TRBJ1-1, with 8 bases lining up with TRBD1. J lost 4 bases, V lost 5 bases, and 9 bases had no gene match. The germline V gene encodes CDR1 SGHTA and CDR2 FQGNSA. The CDR3 consists of 15 residues. The CDR3 protein is CASSPNSDRGTEAFF. The CDR3 bases are TGTGCCAGCAGCCCGAACTCCGACAGGGGCACTGAAGCTTTCTTT.

CDR3: CAISGRQGWNTEAFF. CDR3 nucleotides: TGTGCCATCAGTGGGAGACAGGGGTGGAACACTGAAGCTTTCTTT. The chain joins TRBV10-3 to TRBJ1-1, with 8 bases lining up with TRBD1. Germline CDR1 and CDR2: ENHRY and SYGVKD. J lost 1 base, V lost 4 bases, and 5 bases had no gene match. The CDR3 length is 15 residues.

The V gene is TRBV7-2, the J gene TRBJ1-5; D is ambiguous. Germline assignment: CDR1 SGHTA and CDR2 FQGNSA. The CDR3 has 15 residues. V was trimmed by 1 base and J by 3 bases, leaving 10 bases between them. This chain's CDR3 is CASSLDSQPNQPQHF. The CDR3 DNA reads TGTGCCAGCAGCTTAGACAGTCAGCCCAATCAGCCCCAGCATTTT.

This chain uses TRBV28 with TRBJ1-2; possible D gene TRBD1, 5 bases. Between the trimmed V and J ends, which lost 8 bases and 3 bases, there was a span of 19 bases. Germline V lookup: CDR1 MDHEN, CDR2 SYDVKM. CDR3 size: 15 residues. The CDR3, as DNA: TGTGCCAGCCGGTCGAGACAGACCTTGCACTATGGCTACACCTTC. It translates to CASRSRQTLHYGYTF.

This chain connects TRBV3-1 (or the pseudogene TRBV3-2) to TRBJ1-1; D is undetermined. This CDR3 comprises 17 residues. V was trimmed by 1 base and J by 3 bases, leaving 18 bases between them. Germline CDR1 is LGHDT and CDR2 is YNNKEL (reference sequence). This CDR3 is CASSQVGGLEVYTEAFF. The DNA for the CDR3 is TGTGCCAGCAGCCAAGTGGGAGGGTTGGAGGTATACACTGAAGCTTTCTTT.

The CDR3 sequence is CASSDYSSGGAQYF. The CDR3 DNA follows: TGTGCCAGCAGTGACTACAGTTCGGGAGGTGCGCAGTATTTT. The chain uses TRBV2 and TRBJ2-3; 7 nucleotides agree with TRBD2. Looked up from germline, CDR1 is SNHLY and CDR2 is FYNNEI. The ends lost 3 bases at V and 10 bases at J; junction bases unmatched: 10. This CDR3 is built from 14 residues.